The present T cell receptor (beta chain) was sequenced within a study of early T cells in non-severe SARS-CoV-2 infection. Trimming shortened V by 4 bases and J by 4 bases, and 17 bases separated the two germline ends. Germline V lookup: CDR1 LGHDT, CDR2 YNNKEL (reference sequence). The CDR3 covers 15 residues. Via MiXCR, TCRdb re-called the 5' RACE reads, giving one row per CDR3 protein. Of roughly 27,000 distinct CDR3 sequences in the sample, 9% to 10% were seen once. The specimen was whole blood. The gene calls are TRBV3-1 and TRBJ2-7; no firm D call. The receptor was derived from an adult who was a healthcare worker with PCR-confirmed SARS-CoV-2 infection or an uninfected control (not recorded which). In DNA, the CDR3 is TGTGCCAGCAGCCTCCGGCTACGGAGTACGTACGAGCAGTACTTC. Amino acids: CASSLRLRSTYEQYF.